The entry that follows covers one TCR beta chain sequence. The source of the sample is a study of blood T cell repertoires in COVID-19. Study-level information: COVID-19 samples collected from the United States, Italy and Spain covered acute and convalescent phases.

The CDR3 covers 21 residues. Trimming cost V 2 bases and J 3 bases; bases outside gene matches: 14. The germline gives CDR1 MNHNS, CDR2 SASEGT. In the original workflow: Reference gene primer amplification gave nucleated cell count estimates. Method: immunoSEQ multiplex PCR; TCRdb's copy keeps in-frame clones and lacks some. D and trimming come from the DNA, and the V and J calls and clone size come from that table. There are fewer than 250,000 clones in the sample; 65% to 85% occur only once, and more than 8% lies in the top ten. The material sequenced was peripheral blood. The clonotype comes from a woman aged 45-65 years with acute or convalescent COVID-19. This chain connects TRBV6-1 to TRBJ2-2; 14 bases align to TRBD2. The CDR3, as DNA: TGTGCCAGCAGTGAACTGTTCGGGACTAGCGGGAGTATGACGGACACCGGGGAGCTGTTTTTT. This sequence encodes CASSELFGTSGSMTDTGELFF.